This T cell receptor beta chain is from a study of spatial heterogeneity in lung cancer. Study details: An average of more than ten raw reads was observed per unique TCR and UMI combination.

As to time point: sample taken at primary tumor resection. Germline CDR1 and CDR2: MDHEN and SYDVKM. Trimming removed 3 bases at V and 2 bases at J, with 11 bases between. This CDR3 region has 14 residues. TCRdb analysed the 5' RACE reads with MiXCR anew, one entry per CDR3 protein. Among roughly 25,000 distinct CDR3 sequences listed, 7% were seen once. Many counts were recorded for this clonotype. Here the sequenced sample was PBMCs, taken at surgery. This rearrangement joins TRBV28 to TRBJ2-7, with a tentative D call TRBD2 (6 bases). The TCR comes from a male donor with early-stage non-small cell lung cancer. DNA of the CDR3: TGTGCCAGCAGTTTCGTTAGCGGTCCCTACGAGCAGTACTTC. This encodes CASSFVSGPYEQYF.